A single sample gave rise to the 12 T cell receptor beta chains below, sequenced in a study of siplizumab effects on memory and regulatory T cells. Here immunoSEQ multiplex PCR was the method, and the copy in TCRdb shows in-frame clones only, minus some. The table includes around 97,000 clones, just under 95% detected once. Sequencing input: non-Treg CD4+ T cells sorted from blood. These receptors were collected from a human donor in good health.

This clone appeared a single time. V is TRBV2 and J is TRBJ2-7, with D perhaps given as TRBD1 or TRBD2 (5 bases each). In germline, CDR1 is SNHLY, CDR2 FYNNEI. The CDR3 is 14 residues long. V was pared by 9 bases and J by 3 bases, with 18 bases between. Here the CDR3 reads CASREVGVSYEQYF. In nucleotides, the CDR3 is TGTGCCAGTCGCGAGGTGGGGGTAAGCTACGAGCAGTACTTC.

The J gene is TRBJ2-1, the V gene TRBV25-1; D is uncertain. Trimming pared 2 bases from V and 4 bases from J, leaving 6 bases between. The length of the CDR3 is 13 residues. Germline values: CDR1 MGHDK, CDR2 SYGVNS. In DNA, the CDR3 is TGTGCCAGCAGTGAACGTCTATACAATGAGCAGTTCTTC. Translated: CASSERLYNEQFF.

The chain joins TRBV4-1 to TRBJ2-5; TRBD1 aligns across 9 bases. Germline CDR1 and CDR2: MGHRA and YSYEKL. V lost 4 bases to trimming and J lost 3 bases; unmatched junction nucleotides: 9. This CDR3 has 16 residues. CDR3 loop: CASSRPGQGNEETQYF. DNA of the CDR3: TGCGCCAGCAGCCGCCCGGGACAGGGCAACGAAGAGACCCAGTACTTC.

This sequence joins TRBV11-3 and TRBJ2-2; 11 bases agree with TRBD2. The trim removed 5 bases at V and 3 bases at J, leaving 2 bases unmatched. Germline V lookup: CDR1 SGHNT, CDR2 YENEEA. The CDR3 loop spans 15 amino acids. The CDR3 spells CASSPGLADTGELFF. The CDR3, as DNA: TGTGCCAGCAGCCCGGGACTAGCGGACACCGGGGAGCTGTTTTTT.

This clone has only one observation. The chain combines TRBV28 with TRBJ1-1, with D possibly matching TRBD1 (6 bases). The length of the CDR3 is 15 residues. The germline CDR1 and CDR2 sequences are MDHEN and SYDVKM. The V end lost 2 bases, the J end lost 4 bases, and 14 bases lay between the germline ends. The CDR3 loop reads CASSLNQGWGTEAFF. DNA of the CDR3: TGTGCCAGCAGTTTAAATCAGGGGTGGGGCACTGAAGCTTTCTTT.

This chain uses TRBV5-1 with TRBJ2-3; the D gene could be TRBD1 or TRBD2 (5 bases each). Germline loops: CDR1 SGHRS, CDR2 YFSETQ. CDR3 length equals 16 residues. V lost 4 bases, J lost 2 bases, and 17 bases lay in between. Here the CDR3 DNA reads TGCGCCAGCAGCCCGGGGCTTGCTAGCTTCACAGATACGCAGTATTTT. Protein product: CASSPGLASFTDTQYF. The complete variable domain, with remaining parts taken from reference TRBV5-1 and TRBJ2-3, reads KAGVTQTPRYLIKTRGQQVTLSCSPISGHRSVSWYQQTPGQGLQFLFEYFSETQRNKGNFPGRFSGRQFSNSRSEMNVSTLELGDSALYLCASSPGLASFTDTQYFGPGTRLTVL.

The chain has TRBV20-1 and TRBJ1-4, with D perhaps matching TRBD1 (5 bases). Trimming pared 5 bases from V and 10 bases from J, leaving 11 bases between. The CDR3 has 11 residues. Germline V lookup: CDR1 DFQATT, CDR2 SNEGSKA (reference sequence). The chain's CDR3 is CSALSGGKLFF. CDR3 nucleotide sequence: TGCAGTGCTCTTTCGGGGGGAAAACTGTTTTTT.

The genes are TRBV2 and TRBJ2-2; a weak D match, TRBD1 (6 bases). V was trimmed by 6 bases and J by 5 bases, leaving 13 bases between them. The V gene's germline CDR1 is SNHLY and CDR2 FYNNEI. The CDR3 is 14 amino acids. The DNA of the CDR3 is TGTGCCAGCAGATGGACAGAACTTACCGGGGAGCTGTTTTTT. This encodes CASRWTELTGELFF.

CDR3 sequence (DNA): TGTGCCAGTAGTACAAGACAGGGGGCGGGCACAGATACGCAGTATTTT. This gives the protein CASSTRQGAGTDTQYF. The gene calls are TRBV19 and TRBJ2-3, with TRBD1 matching over 10 bases. Germline trimming cut 4 bases from V and 1 base from J; bases unmatched to any gene: 5. CDR1 LNHDA and CDR2 SQIVND come from the germline V gene (reference sequence). This CDR3 has 16 residues.

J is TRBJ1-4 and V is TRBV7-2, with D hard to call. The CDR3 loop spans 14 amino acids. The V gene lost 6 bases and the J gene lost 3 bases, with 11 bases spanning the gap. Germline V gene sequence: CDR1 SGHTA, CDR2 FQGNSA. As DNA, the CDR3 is TGTGCCAGCAGTCAGCGACATCCTAATGAAAAACTGTTTTTT. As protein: CASSQRHPNEKLFF. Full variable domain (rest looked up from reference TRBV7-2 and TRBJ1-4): GAGVSQSPSNKVTEKGKDVELRCDPISGHTALYWYRQSLGQGLEFLIYFQGNSAPDKSGLPSDRFSAERTGGSVSTLTIQRTQQEDSAVYLCASSQRHPNEKLFFGSGTQLSVL.

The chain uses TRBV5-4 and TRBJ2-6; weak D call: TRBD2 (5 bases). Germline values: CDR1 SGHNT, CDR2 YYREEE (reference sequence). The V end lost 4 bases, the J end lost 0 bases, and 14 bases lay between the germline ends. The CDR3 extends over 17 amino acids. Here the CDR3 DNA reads TGTGCCAGCAGCCCCCGCGGACTGGGCTCTGGGGCCAACGTCCTGACTTTC. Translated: CASSPRGLGSGANVLTF.

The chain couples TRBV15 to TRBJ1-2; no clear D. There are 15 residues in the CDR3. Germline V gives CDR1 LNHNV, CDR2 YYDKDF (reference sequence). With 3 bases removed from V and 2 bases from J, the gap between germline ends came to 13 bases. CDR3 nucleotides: TGTGCCACCAGCAGGAACACGGGATCCAACTATGGCTACACCTTC. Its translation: CATSRNTGSNYGYTF.